This entry lists 18 T cell receptor beta chains sequenced from one sample in a study of blood T cells in healthy people across ages. With a J-beta primer mix and a sample-barcoded 5' primer, a second PCR ran about 7 to 12 cycles. TCRdb re-derived calls from the 5' RACE reads in MiXCR, one entry per CDR3 protein. The table has about 590,000 distinct CDR3 sequences, roughly 31% seen once. The sample taken for sequencing was blood. Receptors originate from a woman over 75 in good health.

The chain is built from TRBV20-1 and TRBJ2-5; D is tentatively TRBD1 or TRBD2 (5 bases each). The better agreement between TRBJ2-7 and the DNA end casts doubt on the J call. Germline V lookup: CDR1 DFQATT, CDR2 SNEGSKA (reference sequence). The CDR3 consists of 13 residues. This CDR3 is CSARDRDDYEQYF. In nucleotides, the CDR3 is TGCAGTGCTAGAGACCGGGACGACTACGAGCAGTACTTC.

Details on this clonotype: A read error may be the cause here, since a much bigger clone is one base away. This rearrangement joins TRBV5-1 to TRBJ2-5, with 11 bases identical to TRBD2. Germline-derived CDR1 and CDR2 are SGHRS and YFSETQ. The junction had 19 bases not matched to a gene; V was cut back by 1 base and J by 11 bases. CDR3 size: 18 residues. Here the CDR3 DNA reads TGCGCCAGCAGCTTGTGGCGGACCGGGACTAGCGGTCACAATGAGCAGTACTTC. The encoded protein is CASSLWRTGTSGHNEQYF.

The rearrangement joins TRBV7-2 to TRBJ2-1, with 8 bases aligning to TRBD2. CDR1 SGHTA and CDR2 FQGNSA come from the germline V gene. V dropped 5 bases and J dropped 8; count of bases not matched to a gene: 11. CDR3 length: 15 amino acids. CDR3: CASSPRELAGYEQFF. The CDR3 DNA reads TGTGCCAGCAGCCCTCGAGAATTAGCGGGATATGAGCAGTTCTTC.

This clonotype was seen repeatedly, ten times or more. The CDR3 DNA reads as TGTGCCAGCAGCTCAAACCCGGGGTACCAAGAGACCCAGTACTTC. Translation gives CASSSNPGYQETQYF. The J gene is TRBJ2-5, the V gene TRBV7-2; possibly TRBD2 for D (5 bases). The CDR3 runs to 15 residues. V was shortened by 4 bases and J by 0 bases, with 12 bases between the two germline ends. The germline gives CDR1 SGHTA, CDR2 FQGNSA. Supplemented by reference TRBV7-2 and TRBJ2-5, the full variable domain reads GAGVSQSPSNKVTEKGKDVELRCDPISGHTALYWYRQSLGQGLEFLIYFQGNSAPDKSGLPSDRFSAERTGGSVSTLTIQRTQQEDSAVYLCASSSNPGYQETQYFGPGTRLLVL.

This clonotype was recorded at least ten times. The gene calls are TRBV3-1 and TRBJ2-5, with D perhaps TRBD2 (6 bases). Trimming stripped 5 bases from V and 2 bases from J, with 9 bases between. The germline CDR1 and CDR2 sequences are LGHDT and YNNKEL (reference sequence). The CDR3 consists of 13 residues. The CDR3 loop reads CASSKGLQETQYF. The CDR3 DNA reads TGTGCCAGCAGCAAGGGACTTCAAGAGACCCAGTACTTC.

On this clonotype itself: A single base separates this from a much larger clone, so it may be a read error. The chain recombines TRBV9 with TRBJ2-1, with a possible D match to TRBD2 (6 bases). With 2 bases removed from V and 13 bases from J, the gap between germline ends came to 16 bases. The length of the CDR3 is 13 residues. CDR1 and CDR2 (germline): SGDLS, YYNGEE. CDR3 region: CASSVAGTETQFF. The CDR3 nucleotides are TGTGCCAGCAGCGTTGCGGGAACAGAGACCCAGTTCTTC.

This clonotype was counted at least ten times. V is TRBV14 and J is TRBJ1-6; 9 bases align to TRBD1. CDR1 and CDR2 from the germline V gene are SGHDN and FVKESK. V lost 0 bases and J lost 10; bases outside the gene matches: 10. The length of the CDR3 is 17 residues. CDR3 sequence: CASSQDPQTGGKSPLHF. In DNA, the CDR3 is TGTGCCAGCAGCCAAGATCCCCAGACAGGGGGAAAGTCACCCCTCCACTTT.

This clonotype was picked up a small number of times. V gene TRBV20-1 combines with J gene TRBJ2-5; 10 bases are shared with TRBD2. The CDR3 runs 15 residues. The V gene end was trimmed by 3 bases and the J gene end by 11 bases; junction bases not matched to a gene: 15. The germline gives CDR1 DFQATT, CDR2 SNEGSKA (reference sequence). The CDR3 sequence: CSASGVAGGTNEQYF. The DNA of the CDR3 is TGCAGTGCTAGTGGGGTAGCGGGGGGTACCAATGAGCAGTACTTC.

The chain is built from TRBV13 and TRBJ1-4, with D possibly matching TRBD1 (5 bases). The germline V gene has CDR1 PRHDT and CDR2 FYEKMQ (reference sequence). The length of the CDR3 is 17 residues. V was shortened by 5 bases and J by 1 base, with 17 bases between the two germline ends. This CDR3 reads CASSRSGRGRTNEKLFF. The CDR3 DNA sequence: TGTGCCAGCAGCCGTTCGGGACGGGGTCGAACTAATGAAAAACTGTTTTTT.

Remarks on this clonotype: This may come from a read error, since a much larger clone is one base off. The chain recombines TRBV10-3 with TRBJ2-7; the match to TRBD1 covers 8 bases. This CDR3 spans 14 amino acids. The germline V gene encodes CDR1 ENHRY and CDR2 SYGVKD. The V gene end was trimmed by 6 bases and the J gene end by 0 bases; junction bases not matched to a gene: 4. Here the CDR3 reads CAIRGTGDSYEQYF. For the CDR3, the DNA is TGTGCCATCAGGGGGACAGGCGACTCCTACGAGCAGTACTTC.

This clonotype has just one count. It may be a read error: a sequence one base away is much more abundant. The V gene is TRBV20-1, the J gene TRBJ2-4, with D hard to call. The V end lost 0 bases, the J end lost 13 bases, and 13 bases lay between the germline ends. The CDR3 is made up of 12 amino acids. From germline, CDR1 is DFQATT and CDR2 SNEGSKA (reference sequence). The CDR3: CSARDDSYGQYF. DNA for the CDR3: TGCAGTGCTAGAGATGACTCCTACGGGCAGTACTTC.

This clonotype was seen many times. The genes are TRBV5-1 and TRBJ2-7; D unclear. This CDR3 has 12 residues. Germline V lookup: CDR1 SGHRS, CDR2 YFSETQ. The V end lost 5 bases, the J end lost 3 bases, and 9 bases lay between the germline ends. The CDR3 DNA follows: TGCGCCAGCAGATTAGACGGCTACGAGCAGTACTTC. It codes for CASRLDGYEQYF. The full variable domain, rest sourced from reference TRBV5-1 and TRBJ2-7, is KAGVTQTPRYLIKTRGQQVTLSCSPISGHRSVSWYQQTPGQGLQFLFEYFSETQRNKGNFPGRFSGRQFSNSRSEMNVSTLELGDSALYLCASRLDGYEQYFGPGTRLTVT.

The chain combines TRBV30 with TRBJ2-7, with D unclear. Germline-derived CDR1 and CDR2 are GTSNPN and SVGIG (reference sequence). This CDR3 has 14 residues. The V and J ends lost 0 bases and 1 base respectively, with 10 bases between them. CDR3 loop: CAWSVGGGSYEQYF. The CDR3 nucleotides read TGTGCCTGGAGTGTAGGCGGCGGTTCCTACGAGCAGTACTTC.

In its sample, this clonotype was seen many times. The chain has TRBV18 and TRBJ1-4; D uncertain. The CDR3 has 16 amino acids. Germline CDR1 and CDR2: KGHSH and LQKENI. Trimming stripped 3 bases from V and 4 bases from J, with 15 bases between. The CDR3, as DNA: TGTGCCAGCTCACCCTCCCAACTGATACGTAATGAAAAACTGTTTTTT. Translated, it gives CASSPSQLIRNEKLFF.

This clonotype appeared many times. V is TRBV20-1 and J is TRBJ2-7; the D gene is possibly TRBD1 (6 bases). V gave up 6 bases and J gave up 2 bases, with 8 bases separating them. Germline CDR1 DFQATT, CDR2 SNEGSKA (reference sequence). This CDR3 has 11 residues. The CDR3: CSAQGPYEQYF. The CDR3 DNA sequence: TGCAGTGCCCAGGGGCCCTACGAGCAGTACTTC.

Turning to this clonotype: This sequence may be a read error, since a much larger clone differs from it by one base. The gene calls are TRBV11-3 and TRBJ2-1; 7 bases line up with TRBD2. Germline V gene lookup returns CDR1 SGHNT and CDR2 YENEEA. CDR3 length equals 15 residues. The DNA for the CDR3 is TGTGCCAGCAGCTTAGGCGGGGGTCGCGGGAATGAGCAGGTCTTC. Translating gives CASSLGGGRGNEQVF.

The V call is TRBV7-2, the J call TRBJ2-7, with TRBD2 matching over 9 bases. The CDR3 sequence is 18 residues long. With V trimmed by 2 bases and J by 0 bases, 11 bases remained unmatched. CDR1 is SGHTA and CDR2 is FQGNSA in the germline V gene. The CDR3: CASSLSYSGGASSYEQYF. CDR3 nucleotides: TGTGCCAGCAGCTTAAGTTATAGCGGGGGCGCGAGCTCCTACGAGCAGTACTTC. Full variable domain (missing parts from reference TRBV7-2 and TRBJ2-7): GAGVSQSPSNKVTEKGKDVELRCDPISGHTALYWYRQSLGQGLEFLIYFQGNSAPDKSGLPSDRFSAERTGGSVSTLTIQRTQQEDSAVYLCASSLSYSGGASSYEQYFGPGTRLTVT.

This clonotype showed up many times. The chain has TRBV3-1 and TRBJ2-1; 7 bases are shared with TRBD2. The V gene end was trimmed by 1 base and the J gene end by 5 bases; junction bases not matched to a gene: 8. The CDR3 is made up of 16 amino acids. Per germline, CDR1 LGHDT and CDR2 YNNKEL (reference sequence). The CDR3 here is CASSQAPSGANNEQFF. The CDR3 coding sequence is TGTGCCAGCAGCCAAGCCCCTAGCGGAGCCAACAATGAGCAGTTCTTC.